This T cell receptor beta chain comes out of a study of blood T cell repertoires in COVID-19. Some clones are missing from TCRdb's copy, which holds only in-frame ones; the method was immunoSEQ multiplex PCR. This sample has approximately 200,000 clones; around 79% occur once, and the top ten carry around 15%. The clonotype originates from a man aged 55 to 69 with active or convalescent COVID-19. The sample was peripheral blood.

The CDR3 DNA is TGTGCCAGCAGCCAAGAGAGCTCCAGATTACGGACCAGGGACTATAATTCACCCCTCCACTTT. Its protein is CASSQESSRLRTRDYNSPLHF. This chain links TRBV3-1 (or the pseudogene TRBV3-2) with TRBJ1-6; D is possibly TRBD1 (5 bases). With 0 bases removed from V and 3 bases from J, the gap between germline ends came to 24 bases. The germline gives CDR1 LGHDT, CDR2 YNNKEL (reference sequence). This CDR3 comprises 21 residues.